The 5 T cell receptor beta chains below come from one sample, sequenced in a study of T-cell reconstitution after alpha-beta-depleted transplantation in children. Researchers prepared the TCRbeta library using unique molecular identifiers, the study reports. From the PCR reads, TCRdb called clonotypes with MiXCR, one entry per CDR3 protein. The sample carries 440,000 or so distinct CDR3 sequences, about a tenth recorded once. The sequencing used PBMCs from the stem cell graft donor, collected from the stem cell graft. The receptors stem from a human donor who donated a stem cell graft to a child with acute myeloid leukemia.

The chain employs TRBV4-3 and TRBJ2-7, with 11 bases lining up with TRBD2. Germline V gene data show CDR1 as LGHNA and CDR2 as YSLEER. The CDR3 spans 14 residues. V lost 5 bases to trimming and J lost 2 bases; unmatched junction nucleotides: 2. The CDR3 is CASSTLAGAYEQYF. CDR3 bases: TGCGCCAGCAGCACACTAGCGGGAGCCTACGAGCAGTACTTC.

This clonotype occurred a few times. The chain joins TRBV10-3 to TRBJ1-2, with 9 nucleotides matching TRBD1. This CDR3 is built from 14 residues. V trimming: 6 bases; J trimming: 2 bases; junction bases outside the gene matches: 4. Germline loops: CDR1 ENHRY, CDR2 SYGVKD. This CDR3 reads CAIRYGTGNYGYTF. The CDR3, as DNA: TGTGCCATCAGATATGGGACAGGGAACTATGGCTACACCTTC.

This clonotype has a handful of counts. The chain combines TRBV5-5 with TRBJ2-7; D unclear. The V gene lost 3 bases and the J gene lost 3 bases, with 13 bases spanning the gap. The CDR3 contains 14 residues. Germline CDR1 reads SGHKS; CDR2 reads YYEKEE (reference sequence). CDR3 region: CASSSLRVGYEQYF. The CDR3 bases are TGTGCCAGCAGCTCCCTCCGGGTAGGCTACGAGCAGTACTTC.

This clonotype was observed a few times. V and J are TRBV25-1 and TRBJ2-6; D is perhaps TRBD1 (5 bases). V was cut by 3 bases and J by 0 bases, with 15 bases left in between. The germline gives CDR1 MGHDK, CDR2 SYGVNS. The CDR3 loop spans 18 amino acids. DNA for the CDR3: TGTGCCAGCAGTGAGCCTGGACACCCTCCCTCTGGGGCCAACGTCCTGACTTTC. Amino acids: CASSEPGHPPSGANVLTF.

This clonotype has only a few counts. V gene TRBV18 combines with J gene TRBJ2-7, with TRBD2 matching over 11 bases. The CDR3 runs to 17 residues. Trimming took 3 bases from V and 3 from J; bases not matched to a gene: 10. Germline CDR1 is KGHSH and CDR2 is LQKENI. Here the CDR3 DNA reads TGTGCCAGCTCACCTTCCCCCACTAGCGGGGGAATCTACGAGCAGTACGTC. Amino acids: CASSPSPTSGGIYEQYV.